This TCR beta chain is from a study of beta chain features in type 1 diabetes. Germline V gene lookup returns CDR1 KGHSH and CDR2 LQKENI. This CDR3 contains 16 residues. The ends were cut back, 0 bases at V and 5 bases at J, with 14 bases in the middle. This clone was seen a handful of times. Its antigen is currently unknown. Each donor gave one heparinised blood draw averaging around 120 mL. General study points: Within patients, naive, central memory and Treg TCRB repertoires seemed more similar than within healthy donors. Among all four CD4+ subsets, Type 1 diabetes patients had TCRB CDR3s that were moderately but significantly shorter.

What was sequenced were expressed TCRB transcripts, since all of the isolated RNA had been reverse transcribed. TCRdb's copy holds only in-frame clones and misses some; the assay was immunoSEQ multiplex PCR. Among a few hundred thousand clones listed, more than 9% were seen once. The chain is built from TRBV18 and TRBJ2-1; D is perhaps TRBD2 (6 bases). The receptor's source is a woman aged 18-30 years in good health. Source material: naive CD4+ T cells from blood. The CDR3 region has the DNA TGTGCCAGCTCACCACCGGCCGGGAGTACCGACAATGAGCAGTTCTTC. Protein: CASSPPAGSTDNEQFF.